This TCR beta chain was identified during a study of blood T cell repertoires in COVID-19. Study-level information: The study drew acute and convalescent COVID-19 samples from the United States, Italy and Spain. PBMCs, B-cell-depleted T cells, or T cells were the source of the cDNA or gDNA that made up the material.

This clone was recorded once. Source study methods: How many nucleated cells were present was estimated from reference gene primer amplification. The assay was immunoSEQ multiplex PCR, and TCRdb's table has in-frame clones only and misses some. For V, J and clone size, that table is used; D and trimming come from the DNA. The table lists approximately 250,000 clones, less than 90% of them singletons, with around 1.8% in the top ten. Per germline, CDR1 LGHDT and CDR2 YNNKEL (reference sequence). The CDR3 extends over 13 amino acids. The junction had 2 bases not matched to a gene; V was cut back by 2 bases and J by 5 bases.

This chain connects TRBV3-1 (or the pseudogene TRBV3-2) to TRBJ2-5; 7 positions agree with TRBD2. The sequence came from a man aged 25 to 40 with active or convalescent COVID-19. Sequencing was done on a sample of peripheral blood. CDR3: CASSQTGGETQYF. The CDR3 region has the DNA TGTGCCAGCAGCCAAACGGGGGGTGAGACCCAGTACTTC.